These 2 T cell receptor beta chains share one sample of origin, sequenced in a study of cytomegalovirus exposure and HLA in healthy donors. Researchers ran the PCR with 60 Vbeta and 13 Jbeta primers. The data were produced by immunoSEQ multiplex PCR, yet TCRdb's version contains in-frame clones alone and is incomplete. The sample has approximately 37,000 clones; around three quarters are singletons. Sequencing was done on a sample of PBMCs. The source is a male donor in good health and CMV-seronegative.

In this sample, this clone turned up once. J is TRBJ1-4 and V is TRBV6-5; TRBD1 might be the D (6 bases). Trimming removed 5 bases from V and 8 bases from J, with 18 bases in between. CDR1 MNHEY and CDR2 SVGAGI come from the germline V gene. The CDR3 consists of 15 residues. The CDR3 protein is CASSTGPGTREKLFF. The CDR3 nucleotides are TGTGCCAGCAGTACAGGGCCAGGGACCCGGGAAAAACTGTTTTTT.

Here the CDR3 DNA reads TGTGCCAGCAGCACAAGTATTGAGACCCAGTACTTC. Its protein product is CASSTSIETQYF. The rearrangement links TRBV7-9 to TRBJ2-5; D gene unclear. Germline values: CDR1 SEHNR, CDR2 FQNEAQ (reference sequence). This CDR3 has 12 residues. Trimming removed 5 bases at V and 5 bases at J, with 9 bases between.